The 23 T cell receptor beta chains below were found in one sample sequenced in a study of shared clonotypes between healthy human individuals. The protocol was immunoSEQ multiplex PCR, while the TCRdb copy is restricted to in-frame clones and leaves out a portion. The sample carries over 850,000 clones, 75% to 80% recorded once. The sample was memory CD4+ T cells from PBMCs. As to subset: CD45RA-negative fraction. These receptors were collected from a man between 18 and 29 years old in good health. Some clones in this sample may be carry-over from other donors' samples.

On this clone itself: Other DNA variants within this sample encode the same CDR3. The chain has TRBV5-4 and TRBJ1-2; D is perhaps TRBD1 (5 bases). CDR1 and CDR2 from the germline V gene are SGHNT and YYREEE (reference sequence). The CDR3 consists of 12 residues. The germline V and J ends were trimmed by 0 bases and 6 bases, with 6 bases remaining between them. CDR3 region: CASSLAGDGYTF. CDR3 DNA: TGTGCCAGCAGCTTGGCGGGGGATGGCTACACCTTC.

The chain is built from TRBV5-4 and TRBJ1-1; D is possibly TRBD1 (6 bases). V dropped 5 bases and J dropped 6 bases, with 17 bases sitting between them. This CDR3 has 14 amino acids. From germline, CDR1 is SGHNT and CDR2 YYREEE (reference sequence). The CDR3 DNA reads as TGTGCCAGCAGTACGGACAGTACTATCCCTGAAGCTTTCTTT. Residues: CASSTDSTIPEAFF.

The chain recombines TRBV7-2 with TRBJ2-7; TRBD2 aligns across 7 bases. The CDR3 sequence is 13 residues long. Germline V lookup: CDR1 SGHTA, CDR2 FQGNSA. Unmatched junction bases numbered 5, after V lost 3 bases and J lost 6 bases. The CDR3 DNA reads TGTGCCAGCAGCTTTATGCGGGAGAGCGAGCAGTACTTC. Residues: CASSFMRESEQYF.

The V gene is TRBV5-1, the J gene TRBJ1-3; TRBD1 aligns across 8 bases. Germline CDR1 reads SGHRS; CDR2 reads YFSETQ. Trimming cost V 1 base and J 4 bases; bases outside gene matches: 4. CDR3 length: 15 residues. DNA of the CDR3: TGCGCCAGCAGCTTGACCGGGACAGGCGGAAACACCATATATTTT. Its translation: CASSLTGTGGNTIYF. Complete variable domain (other parts from reference TRBV5-1 and TRBJ1-3): KAGVTQTPRYLIKTRGQQVTLSCSPISGHRSVSWYQQTPGQGLQFLFEYFSETQRNKGNFPGRFSGRQFSNSRSEMNVSTLELGDSALYLCASSLTGTGGNTIYFGEGSWLTVV.

The CDR3, as DNA: TGTGCCAGCAGTTTCGACAGGGGGCGTACAGATACGCAGTATTTT. It encodes CASSFDRGRTDTQYF. This sequence joins TRBV27 and TRBJ2-3, with 10 bases lining up with TRBD1. The junction had 3 bases not matched to a gene; V was cut back by 3 bases and J by 3 bases. Germline V gene sequence: CDR1 MNHEY, CDR2 SMNVEV (reference sequence). The CDR3 contains 15 residues.

The V call is TRBV28, the J call TRBJ2-2; unclear D gene. Germline V lookup: CDR1 MDHEN, CDR2 SYDVKM. The CDR3 loop spans 15 amino acids. V lost 1 base and J 7 bases, leaving 13 bases between the germline ends. The CDR3 protein is CASSLSGWTVGELFF. The CDR3 DNA reads TGTGCCAGCAGTTTATCCGGTTGGACGGTCGGGGAGCTGTTTTTT. Combining the CDR3 with reference TRBV28 and TRBJ2-2 gives the whole variable domain DVKVTQSSRYLVKRTGEKVFLECVQDMDHENMFWYRQDPGLGLRLIYFSYDVKMKEKGDIPEGYSVSREKKERFSLILESASTNQTSMYLCASSLSGWTVGELFFGEGSRLTVL.

V and J are TRBV5-1 and TRBJ2-2; D perhaps matches TRBD1 (6 bases). Trimming shortened V by 0 bases and J by 1 base, and 10 bases separated the two germline ends. The CDR3 sequence is 16 residues long. CDR1 SGHRS and CDR2 YFSETQ come from the germline V gene. The CDR3 DNA sequence: TGCGCCAGCAGCTTGGACGGACAGAAGAACACCGGGGAGCTGTTTTTT. This translates into CASSLDGQKNTGELFF. Together with reference TRBV5-1 and TRBJ2-2, the CDR3 gives the full variable domain: KAGVTQTPRYLIKTRGQQVTLSCSPISGHRSVSWYQQTPGQGLQFLFEYFSETQRNKGNFPGRFSGRQFSNSRSEMNVSTLELGDSALYLCASSLDGQKNTGELFFGEGSRLTVL.

V usage is TRBV7-2 and J usage is TRBJ2-7, with a weak D call TRBD1 (5 bases). Trimming stripped 0 bases from V and 6 bases from J, with 15 bases between. The germline V gene has CDR1 SGHTA and CDR2 FQGNSA. The CDR3 length is 15 residues. The CDR3 protein is CASSLAFRGVSEQYF. DNA of the CDR3: TGTGCCAGCAGCTTAGCTTTTAGGGGTGTAAGCGAGCAGTACTTC.

This clone was seen only a few times. This chain links TRBV30 with TRBJ1-1; D may be TRBD1 (6 bases). The CDR3 runs to 12 residues. Germline V gene sequence: CDR1 GTSNPN, CDR2 SVGIG (reference sequence). Trimming left V 6 bases short and J 1 base short, with 9 bases between. The CDR3 region is CACRRGNTEAFF. CDR3 in DNA: TGTGCCTGCCGCAGGGGGAACACTGAAGCTTTCTTT.

This clone was detected only a few times. V usage is TRBV28 and J usage is TRBJ1-4; no clear D gene. V was trimmed by 1 base and J by 12 bases, leaving 6 bases between them. Germline CDR1 and CDR2: MDHEN and SYDVKM. The CDR3 sequence is 11 residues long. The CDR3 sequence: CASSLYSELFF. In DNA, the CDR3 is TGTGCCAGCAGTTTATACTCGGAACTGTTTTTT. Full variable domain (rest looked up from reference TRBV28 and TRBJ1-4): DVKVTQSSRYLVKRTGEKVFLECVQDMDHENMFWYRQDPGLGLRLIYFSYDVKMKEKGDIPEGYSVSREKKERFSLILESASTNQTSMYLCASSLYSELFFGSGTQLSVL.

V usage is TRBV7-3 and J usage is TRBJ2-4, with D possibly TRBD1 on 6 matching bases. This CDR3 contains 18 residues. The germline V gene has CDR1 SGHTA and CDR2 FQGTGA. Deletions cut 5 bases from V and 0 bases from J, with 20 bases between. This CDR3 is CASSPYRTALLAKNIQYF. CDR3 coding DNA: TGTGCCAGCAGCCCGTACCGGACAGCCCTCCTAGCCAAAAACATTCAGTACTTC. The whole variable domain, filled in from reference TRBV7-3 and TRBJ2-4, reads GAGVSQTPSNKVTEKGKYVELRCDPISGHTALYWYRQSLGQGPEFLIYFQGTGAADDSGLPNDRFFAVRPEGSVSTLKIQRTERGDSAVYLCASSPYRTALLAKNIQYFGAGTRLSVL.

The J gene is TRBJ1-4, the V gene TRBV6-1; 10 bases are a match to TRBD1. V lost 3 bases to trimming and J lost 9 bases; unmatched junction nucleotides: 7. The V gene's germline CDR1 is MNHNS and CDR2 SASEGT. The length of the CDR3 is 15 residues. The DNA for the CDR3 is TGTGCCAGCAGTGACCCGGGACAGGGGCCGCAAAAACTGTTTTTT. It translates to CASSDPGQGPQKLFF.

The chain is built from TRBV30 and TRBJ1-1; D not certain. There are 12 residues in the CDR3. V shed 4 bases and J shed 4 bases, with 10 bases lying between them. CDR1 is GTSNPN and CDR2 is SVGIG in the germline V gene (reference sequence). CDR3: CAWTTSATEAFF. For the CDR3, the DNA is TGTGCCTGGACCACGTCGGCCACTGAAGCTTTCTTT.

This chain joins TRBV28 and TRBJ1-1; D gene unclear. This CDR3 comprises 14 residues. V dropped 5 bases and J dropped 1 base, with 11 bases sitting between them. Germline CDR1 MDHEN, CDR2 SYDVKM. CDR3 bases: TGTGCCAGCAGTCCGACGTTCCCGAACACTGAAGCTTTCTTT. Its translation is CASSPTFPNTEAFF. Full variable domain (remainder filled in from reference TRBV28 and TRBJ1-1): DVKVTQSSRYLVKRTGEKVFLECVQDMDHENMFWYRQDPGLGLRLIYFSYDVKMKEKGDIPEGYSVSREKKERFSLILESASTNQTSMYLCASSPTFPNTEAFFGQGTRLTVV.

This sequence joins TRBV28 and TRBJ1-2; 8 nucleotides agree with TRBD1. Germline values: CDR1 MDHEN, CDR2 SYDVKM. The CDR3 is made up of 15 amino acids. The V segment lost 3 bases and the J segment 2 bases; nucleotides outside the gene matches: 5. The CDR3 DNA reads TGTGCCAGCAGTTTGCGACAGGGGAGGAACTATGGCTACACCTTC. Translated, it gives CASSLRQGRNYGYTF.

As to this clone: This sequence may be a read error, since a much larger clone differs from it by one base. V is TRBV11-2 and J is TRBJ2-7; D ambiguous. The V end was cut by 4 bases, the J end by 0 bases, with 4 bases between. CDR3 size: 12 residues. CDR1 is SGHAT, CDR2 FQNNGV, per germline. The CDR3: CASSSSSYEQYF. DNA of the CDR3: TGTGCCAGCAGCTCCTCCTCCTACGAGCAGTACTTC.

To note about this clone: Other DNA sequences of this sample code for an identical CDR3. V is TRBV2 and J is TRBJ2-1, with D unclear. Trimming removed 1 base from V and 0 bases from J, with 7 bases in between. Looked up from germline, CDR1 is SNHLY and CDR2 is FYNNEI. The CDR3 spans 15 residues. The CDR3 DNA follows: TGTGCCAGCAGTGAAGACAGAAGCTCCTACAATGAGCAGTTCTTC. Translating gives CASSEDRSSYNEQFF.

The CDR3 coding sequence is TGCAGCGTTGAAGATGCTAGGACAGGGAAGGGCTACACCTTC. Its translation is CSVEDARTGKGYTF. This chain links TRBV29-1 with TRBJ1-2; 8 nucleotides match TRBD1. Germline V lookup: CDR1 SQVTM, CDR2 ANQGSEA. Trimming at V came to 0 bases and at J to 8 bases, leaving 8 bases not matched to a gene. This CDR3 contains 14 residues. Full variable domain (outside the CDR3, taken from reference TRBV29-1 and TRBJ1-2): SAVISQKPSRDICQRGTSLTIQCQVDSQVTMMFWYRQQPGQSLTLIATANQGSEATYESGFVIDKFPISRPNLTFSTLTVSNMSPEDSSIYLCSVEDARTGKGYTFGSGTRLTVV.

The chain's CDR3 is CASSRQGPGELFF. DNA of the CDR3: TGTGCCAGCAGTCGACAGGGGCCCGGGGAGCTGTTTTTT. The chain recombines TRBV7-3 with TRBJ2-2; TRBD1 matches at 8 bases. Trimming cost V 6 bases and J 6 bases; bases outside gene matches: 3. The CDR3 length is 13 residues. In germline, CDR1 is SGHTA, CDR2 FQGTGA.

The chain has TRBV5-1 and TRBJ2-2; the D is unclear. V was pared by 4 bases and J by 1 base, with 8 bases between. The CDR3 length is 14 residues. The germline V gene encodes CDR1 SGHRS and CDR2 YFSETQ. CDR3 sequence: CASSPTVNTGELFF. The CDR3 nucleotides are TGCGCCAGCAGCCCTACAGTGAACACCGGGGAGCTGTTTTTT.

V usage is TRBV30 and J usage is TRBJ1-3, with TRBD1 as a possible D gene (6 bases). The CDR3 has 16 residues. The germline V gene has CDR1 GTSNPN and CDR2 SVGIG (reference sequence). Trimming took off 1 base at V and 4 bases at J, with 17 bases between the two ends. As DNA, the CDR3 is TGTGCCTGGAGTGGCCGCAGGGGAGGGTGGGGAAACACCATATATTTT. Amino acid sequence: CAWSGRRGGWGNTIYF.

This chain's CDR3 is CASSFGLGLRLNQETQYF. Here the CDR3 DNA reads TGTGCCAGCAGCTTTGGTCTTGGGCTGCGACTCAACCAAGAGACCCAGTACTTC. V is TRBV7-6 and J is TRBJ2-5, with D unclear. This CDR3 is built from 18 residues. The germline V and J ends were trimmed by 3 bases and 0 bases, with 20 bases remaining between them. CDR1 is SGHVS and CDR2 is FNYEAQ in the germline V gene.

As for this clone: A read error may account for a junction end that differs from germline. The V gene is TRBV6-5, the J gene TRBJ2-1; D not certain. This CDR3 contains 13 residues. Germline loops: CDR1 MNHEY, CDR2 SVGAGI. CDR3 DNA: TGTGCCTGCAGACGCAGCTCCTACAATGAGCAGTTCTTC. This encodes CACRRSSYNEQFF.